This record looks at one TCR beta chain sequence and its context. The specificity of this receptor is unknown. Base qualities are not recorded, but no much larger clone differs from it by a single base. V is shortened by 6 bases, J by 3 bases, and the region joining them spans 13 bases. The germline V gene (reference sequence) gives CDR1 as MNHEY and CDR2 as SMNVEV. Measured from the cysteine to the phenylalanine, the CDR3 is 14 residues long. The read is trimmed to its CDR3 DNA, 42 bases read in frame from base 1. This specimen belongs to a study of T cell changes during pregnancy in multiple sclerosis (dated by TCRdb to between 2018 and 2021). About the full investigation: Changes in the T cell repertoire over the course of pregnancy were examined in this study in women with multiple sclerosis.

To prepare the library, the immunoSEQ multiplex PCR assay was applied. The source is immuneACCESS, and TCRdb retained only in-frame sequences with V and J called. Part of the clones is not carried over; for the studies checked, unresolved V genes explain less than half of this, and the remainder is unexplained. In all, the sample holds more than 55,000 clones, and roughly 91% of those were seen once. Of the sample, about 2.3% falls within the top ten clones. The receptor's source is a female donor in good health, enrolled as a control in a pregnancy study. This chain is built from TRBV27 and TRBJ2-3; the D gene is not confidently resolved. The sample consisted of peripheral blood, taken in the third trimester of pregnancy. The nucleotide sequence is given as TGTGCCAGCAGCAACTACGTTTTTACAGATACGCAGTATTTT. Its translation reads: CASSNYVFTDTQYF.